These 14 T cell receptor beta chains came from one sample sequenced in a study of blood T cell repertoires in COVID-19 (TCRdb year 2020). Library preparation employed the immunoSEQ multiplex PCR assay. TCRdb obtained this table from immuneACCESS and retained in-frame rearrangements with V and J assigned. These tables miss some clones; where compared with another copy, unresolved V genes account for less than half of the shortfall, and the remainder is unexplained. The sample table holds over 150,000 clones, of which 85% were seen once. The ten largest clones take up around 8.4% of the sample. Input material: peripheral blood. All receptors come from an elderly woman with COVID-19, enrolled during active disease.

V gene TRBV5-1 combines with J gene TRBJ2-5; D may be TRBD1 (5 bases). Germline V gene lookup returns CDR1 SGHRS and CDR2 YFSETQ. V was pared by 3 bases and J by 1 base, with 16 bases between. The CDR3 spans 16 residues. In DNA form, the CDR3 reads TGCGCCAGCAGCTCTGGGGCAATAAGGACCCAAGAGACCCAGTACTTC. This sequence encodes CASSSGAIRTQETQYF. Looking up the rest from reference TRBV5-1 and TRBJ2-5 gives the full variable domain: KAGVTQTPRYLIKTRGQQVTLSCSPISGHRSVSWYQQTPGQGLQFLFEYFSETQRNKGNFPGRFSGRQFSNSRSEMNVSTLELGDSALYLCASSSGAIRTQETQYFGPGTRLLVL.

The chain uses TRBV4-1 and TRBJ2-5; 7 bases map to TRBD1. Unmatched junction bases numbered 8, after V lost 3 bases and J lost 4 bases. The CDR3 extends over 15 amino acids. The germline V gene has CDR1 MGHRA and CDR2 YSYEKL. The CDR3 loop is CASSHTAGGLETQYF. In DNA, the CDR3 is TGCGCCAGCAGCCACACGGCAGGGGGTTTAGAGACCCAGTACTTC.

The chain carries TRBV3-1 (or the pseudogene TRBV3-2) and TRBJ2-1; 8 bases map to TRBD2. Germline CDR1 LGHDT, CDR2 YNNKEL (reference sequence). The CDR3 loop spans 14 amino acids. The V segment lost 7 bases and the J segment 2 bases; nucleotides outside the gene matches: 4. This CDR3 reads CASKGSGTYNEQFF. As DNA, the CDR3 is TGTGCCAGCAAAGGTAGCGGGACCTACAATGAGCAGTTCTTC.

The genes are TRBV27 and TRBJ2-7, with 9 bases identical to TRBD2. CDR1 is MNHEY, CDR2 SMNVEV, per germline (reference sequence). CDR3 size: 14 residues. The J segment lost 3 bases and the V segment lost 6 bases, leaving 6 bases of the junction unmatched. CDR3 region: CASRISGGVYEQYF. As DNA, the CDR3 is TGTGCCAGCAGAATTAGCGGGGGAGTCTACGAGCAGTACTTC.

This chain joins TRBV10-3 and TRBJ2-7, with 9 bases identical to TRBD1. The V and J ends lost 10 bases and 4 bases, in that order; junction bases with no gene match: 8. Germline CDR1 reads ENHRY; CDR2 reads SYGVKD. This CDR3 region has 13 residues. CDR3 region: CATRDRESYEQYF. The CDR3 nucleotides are TGTGCCACCCGGGACAGGGAGAGTTACGAGCAGTACTTC.

The CDR3 bases are TGTGCCAGCAGTCTCGAGGGACTGCGGGGGACCCAGTACTTC. It encodes CASSLEGLRGTQYF. The rearrangement uses TRBV3-1 (or the pseudogene TRBV3-2) and TRBJ2-5; maybe TRBD2 (6 bases). Germline V gene lookup returns CDR1 LGHDT and CDR2 YNNKEL (reference sequence). Trimming removed 6 bases at V and 7 bases at J, with 18 bases between. This CDR3 is 14 amino acids long.

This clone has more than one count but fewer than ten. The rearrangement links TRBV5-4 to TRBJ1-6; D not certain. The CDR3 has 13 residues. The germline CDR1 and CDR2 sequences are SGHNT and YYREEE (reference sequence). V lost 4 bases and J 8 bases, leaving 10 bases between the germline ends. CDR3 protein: CASSPGLDSPLHF. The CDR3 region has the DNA TGTGCCAGCAGCCCCGGGTTGGATTCACCCCTCCACTTT.

The CDR3: CAISEVGRGGNQPQHF. The DNA of the CDR3 is TGTGCCATCAGTGAAGTAGGCAGGGGTGGCAATCAGCCCCAGCATTTT. This chain connects TRBV10-3 to TRBJ1-5; D possibly corresponds to TRBD1 (6 bases). Trimming shortened V by 3 bases and J by 2 bases, and 14 bases separated the two germline ends. CDR1 is ENHRY, CDR2 SYGVKD, per germline. CDR3 size: 16 residues.

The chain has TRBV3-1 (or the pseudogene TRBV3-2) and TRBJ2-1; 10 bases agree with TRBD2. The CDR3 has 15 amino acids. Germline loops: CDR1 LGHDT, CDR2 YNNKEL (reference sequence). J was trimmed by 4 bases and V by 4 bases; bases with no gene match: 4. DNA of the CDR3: TGTGCCAGCAGCCGAGCGGGGGGGCCGTACAATGAGCAGTTCTTC. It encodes CASSRAGGPYNEQFF.

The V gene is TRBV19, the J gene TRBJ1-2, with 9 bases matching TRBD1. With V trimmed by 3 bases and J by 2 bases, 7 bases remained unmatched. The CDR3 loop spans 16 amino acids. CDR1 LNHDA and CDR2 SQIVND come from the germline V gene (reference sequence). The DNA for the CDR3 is TGTGCCAGTAGTATGGGGACAGGGTCAGTGAACTATGGCTACACCTTC. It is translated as CASSMGTGSVNYGYTF.

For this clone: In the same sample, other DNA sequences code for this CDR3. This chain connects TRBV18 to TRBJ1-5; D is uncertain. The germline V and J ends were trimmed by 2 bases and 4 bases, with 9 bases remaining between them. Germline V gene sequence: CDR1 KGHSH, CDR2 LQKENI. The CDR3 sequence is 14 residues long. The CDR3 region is CASSPSAGNQPQHF. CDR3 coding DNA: TGTGCCAGCTCACCAAGCGCGGGAAATCAGCCCCAGCATTTT.

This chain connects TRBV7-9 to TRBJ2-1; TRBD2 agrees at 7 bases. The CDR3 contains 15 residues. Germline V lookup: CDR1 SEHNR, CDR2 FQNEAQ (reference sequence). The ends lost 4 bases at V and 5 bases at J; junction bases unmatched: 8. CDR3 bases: TGTGCCAGCAGCTCGACTAGCACCCCTCACAATGAGCAGTTCTTC. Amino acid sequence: CASSSTSTPHNEQFF.

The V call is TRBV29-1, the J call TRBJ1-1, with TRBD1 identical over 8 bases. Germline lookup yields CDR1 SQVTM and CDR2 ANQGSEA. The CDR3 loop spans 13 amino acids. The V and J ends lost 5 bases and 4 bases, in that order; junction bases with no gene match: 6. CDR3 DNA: TGCAGCGTTTGCAGGGGGCAGCGCACTGAAGCTTTCTTT. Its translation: CSVCRGQRTEAFF.

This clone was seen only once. CDR3 sequence reads: CASSPGQRNEKLFF. DNA for the CDR3: TGTGCCAGCAGCCCGGGACAGAGGAATGAAAAACTGTTTTTT. The gene calls are TRBV3-1 (or the pseudogene TRBV3-2) and TRBJ1-4; 7 bases align to TRBD1. After removal of 4 bases from V and 5 bases from J, the junction contained 4 bases not matched to a gene. Germline lookup yields CDR1 LGHDT and CDR2 YNNKEL (reference sequence). CDR3 length: 14 residues.